This T cell receptor beta chain was obtained from a study of cytomegalovirus exposure and HLA in healthy donors. Study conclusions and caveats: A later analysis found that most CMV-associated TCR beta chains appeared HLA-restricted. Follow-up analysis found HLA locus-dependent TCR association rates, highest for DRB1 and lowest for HLA-C. Immune exposure information comprised only CMV serostatus.

The primer mix had 60 Vbeta and 13 Jbeta primers. The table came from immunoSEQ multiplex PCR; TCRdb's copy has only in-frame clones and leaves some out. The table lists 150,000 to 200,000 clones, around four fifths of them singletons. About this clone: Its antigen is not identified.

Material: PBMCs. The clonotype was recovered from a woman under 40 in good health and CMV-seropositive.

The CDR3: CASSLRLGYRGGELFF. The DNA of the CDR3 is TGTGCCAGCAGTTTACGCCTGGGCTATCGGGGCGGGGAGCTGTTTTTT. The J gene is TRBJ2-2, the V gene TRBV27, with a possible D match to TRBD2 (5 bases). Trimming removed 2 bases at V and 7 bases at J, with 17 bases between. Germline CDR1 MNHEY, CDR2 SMNVEV (reference sequence). The CDR3 is 16 residues long.